This T cell receptor (beta chain) was retrieved from a study of blood T cell repertoires in COVID-19. Study-wide background: Acute and convalescent COVID-19 samples came from the United States, Italy and Spain. The analysed material was cDNA or gDNA that came from T cells, B-cell-depleted T cells, or PBMCs.

Germline lookup yields CDR1 KGHSH and CDR2 LQKENI. Trimming removed 3 bases at V and 8 bases at J, with 7 bases between. The CDR3 spans 12 residues. In the original analysis: Estimation of nucleated cell counts relied on the amplification of reference gene primers. Generated by immunoSEQ multiplex PCR, the TCRdb table keeps only in-frame clones and is missing some. D and trimming were read from the DNA, whereas the V and J calls and clone size are those reported in that table. The sample records tens of thousands of clones, 70% to 85% being singletons. This TCR came from a man aged 65 to 79 with acute or convalescent COVID-19. The specimen was peripheral blood. The chain joins TRBV18 to TRBJ1-4, with D possibly TRBD1 on 6 matching bases. The CDR3 is CASSPDREKLFF. In DNA, the CDR3 is TGTGCCAGCTCACCCGACAGGGAAAAACTGTTTTTT. The full variable domain, completed using reference TRBV18 and TRBJ1-4, is NAGVMQNPRHLVRRRGQEARLRCSPMKGHSHVYWYRQLPEEGLKFMVYLQKENIIDESGMPKERFSAEFPKEGPSILRIQQVVRGDSAAYFCASSPDREKLFFGSGTQLSVL.